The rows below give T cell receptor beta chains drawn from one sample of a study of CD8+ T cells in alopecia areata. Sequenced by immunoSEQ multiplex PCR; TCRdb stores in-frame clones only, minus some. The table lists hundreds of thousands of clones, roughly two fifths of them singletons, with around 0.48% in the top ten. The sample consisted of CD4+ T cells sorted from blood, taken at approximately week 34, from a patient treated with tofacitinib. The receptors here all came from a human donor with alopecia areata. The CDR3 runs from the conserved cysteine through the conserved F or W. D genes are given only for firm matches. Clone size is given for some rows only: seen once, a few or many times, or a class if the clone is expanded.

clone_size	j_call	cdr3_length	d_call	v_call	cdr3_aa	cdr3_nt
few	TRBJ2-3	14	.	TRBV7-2	CASSLTRGTDTQYF	TGTGCCAGCAGCTTAACACGGGGCACAGATACGCAGTATTTT
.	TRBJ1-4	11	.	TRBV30	CAWSDDEKLFF	TGTGCCTGGAGTGACGATGAAAAACTGTTTTTT
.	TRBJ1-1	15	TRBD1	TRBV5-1	CASSPGTGMVPEAFF	TGCGCCAGCAGTCCCGGGACAGGGATGGTGCCTGAAGCTTTCTTT
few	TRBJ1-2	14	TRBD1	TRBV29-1	CSVLPGQGRDGYTF	TGCAGCGTCCTCCCGGGACAGGGAAGGGATGGCTACACCTTC
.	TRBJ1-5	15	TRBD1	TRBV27	CASRRDREDNQPQHF	TGTGCCAGCAGGAGGGACAGGGAGGACAATCAGCCCCAGCATTTT
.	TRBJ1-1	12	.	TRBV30	CARGRTGTEAFF	TGTGCCCGGGGACGTACGGGCACTGAAGCTTTCTTT
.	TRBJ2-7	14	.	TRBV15	CATSRDIGAREQYF	TGTGCCACCAGCAGAGATATAGGGGCACGCGAGCAGTACTTC
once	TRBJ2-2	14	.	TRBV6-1	CASRNGINTGELFF	TGTGCCAGCCGGAACGGGATCAACACCGGGGAGCTGTTTTTT
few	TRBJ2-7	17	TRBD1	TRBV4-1	CASSQGQGAFRSYEQYF	TGCGCCAGCAGCCAAGGACAGGGGGCCTTTCGCTCCTACGAGCAGTACTTC
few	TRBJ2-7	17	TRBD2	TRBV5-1	CASSSPQRGGIDVKQYF	TGCGCCAGCAGCTCCCCTCAGCGGGGGGGGATTGATGTGAAGCAGTACTTC
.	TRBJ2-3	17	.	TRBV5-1	CASSPQSPRPSTDTQYF	TGCGCCAGCAGCCCCCAGTCCCCTCGACCTAGCACAGATACGCAGTATTTT
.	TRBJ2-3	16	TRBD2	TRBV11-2	CASSSSQGGRVDTQYF	TGTGCCAGCAGCTCGTCCCAAGGCGGGAGGGTGGATACGCAGTATTTT
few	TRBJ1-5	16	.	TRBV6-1	CASSVSRARVNQPQHF	TGTGCCAGCAGTGTATCGAGGGCCCGAGTGAATCAGCCCCAGCATTTT
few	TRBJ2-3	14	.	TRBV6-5	CASSYVDPTDTQYF	TGTGCCAGCAGTTACGTGGATCCCACAGATACGCAGTATTTT
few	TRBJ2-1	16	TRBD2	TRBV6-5	CASSSRTSGGINEQFF	TGTGCCAGCAGTTCCCGGACTAGCGGGGGGATCAATGAGCAGTTCTTC
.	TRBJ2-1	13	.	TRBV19	CASSPRRGDEQFF	TGTGCCAGTAGTCCAAGGCGGGGAGATGAGCAGTTCTTC
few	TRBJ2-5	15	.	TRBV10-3	CAISDAGNNEETQYF	TGTGCCATCAGTGATGCGGGTAATAATGAAGAGACCCAGTACTTC
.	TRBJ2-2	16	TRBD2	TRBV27	CASSFRPGGNTGELFF	TGTGCCAGCAGTTTCCGCCCGGGGGGTAACACCGGGGAGCTGTTTTTT
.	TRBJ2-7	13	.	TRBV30	CACSAGAFYEQYF	.
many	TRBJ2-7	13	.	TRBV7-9	CASSPIAGYEQYF	TGTGCCAGCAGCCCAATCGCAGGGTACGAGCAGTACTTC
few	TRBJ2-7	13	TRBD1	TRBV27	CASSPDRAYEQYF	TGTGCCAGCAGTCCGGACAGGGCCTACGAGCAGTACTTC
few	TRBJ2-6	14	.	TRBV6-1	CASSEGYGANVLTF	TGTGCCAGCAGTGAGGGATACGGGGCCAACGTCCTGACTTTC
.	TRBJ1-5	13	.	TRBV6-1	CASSEAPRQPQHF	TGTGCCAGCAGTGAAGCGCCAAGGCAGCCCCAGCATTTT
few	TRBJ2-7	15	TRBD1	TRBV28	CASSLVGTGSHEQYF	TGTGCCAGCAGTTTGGTGGGGACAGGGTCCCACGAGCAGTACTTC
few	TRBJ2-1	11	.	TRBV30	CAWTSGVEQFF	TGTGCCTGGACCTCGGGAGTGGAGCAGTTCTTC
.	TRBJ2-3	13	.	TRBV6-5	CASGQWSVDTQYF	TGTGCCAGCGGGCAGTGGTCCGTCGATACGCAGTATTTT
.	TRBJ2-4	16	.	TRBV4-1	CASSQLVAGITGIQYF	TGCGCCAGCAGCCAATTAGTAGCAGGGATAACGGGCATTCAGTACTTC
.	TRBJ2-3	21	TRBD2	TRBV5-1	CASSFWWSGTSGRAVADTQYF	TGCGCCAGCAGCTTCTGGTGGAGTGGGACTAGCGGGAGGGCCGTGGCAGATACGCAGTATTTT
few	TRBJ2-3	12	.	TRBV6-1	CASSWGPATQYF	TGTGCCAGCAGCTGGGGGCCAGCTACGCAGTATTTT
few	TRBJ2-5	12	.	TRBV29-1	CSATKVTETQYF	TGCAGCGCCACCAAAGTTACAGAGACCCAGTACTTC
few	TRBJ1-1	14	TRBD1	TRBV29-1	CSVDRQGMNTEAFF	TGCAGCGTTGACCGACAGGGGATGAACACTGAAGCTTTCTTT
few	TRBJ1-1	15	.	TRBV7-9	CASSLKLLGDTEAFF	TGTGCCAGCAGCTTAAAACTCCTGGGGGACACTGAAGCTTTCTTT
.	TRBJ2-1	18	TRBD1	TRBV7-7	CASSSPPGWTGIYNEQFF	TGTGCCAGCAGCTCCCCTCCCGGCTGGACAGGGATCTACAATGAGCAGTTCTTC
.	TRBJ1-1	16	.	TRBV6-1	CAISDEYGRGSAEAFF	TGTGCCATCAGTGATGAATATGGCAGGGGTTCGGCTGAAGCTTTCTTT
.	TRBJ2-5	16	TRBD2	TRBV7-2	CASSSPGGGRGETQYF	TGTGCCAGCAGCTCCCCCGGGGGGGGGAGAGGAGAGACCCAGTACTTC
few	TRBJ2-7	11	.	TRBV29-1	CSVESLNEQYF	TGCAGCGTTGAGAGCTTAAACGAGCAGTACTTC
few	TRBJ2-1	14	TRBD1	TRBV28	CASSPDRTRHEQFF	TGTGCCAGCAGCCCGGACAGGACGAGGCATGAGCAGTTCTTC
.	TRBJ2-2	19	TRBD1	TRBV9	CASSSRTGQSLIGAGELFF	TGTGCCAGCAGCAGTCGGACAGGGCAAAGTCTTATTGGGGCCGGGGAGCTGTTTTTT
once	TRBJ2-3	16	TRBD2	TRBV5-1	CASSESASGGGDTQYF	TGCGCCAGCAGCGAGTCGGCTAGCGGGGGTGGAGATACGCAGTATTTT
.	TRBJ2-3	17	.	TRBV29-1	CSVEVGRLTHSTDTQYF	TGCAGCGTTGAAGTCGGGCGTTTGACACACAGCACAGATACGCAGTATTTT
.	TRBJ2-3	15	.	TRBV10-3	CAISPLAEGTDTQYF	TGTGCCATCAGTCCATTAGCGGAAGGCACAGATACGCAGTATTTT
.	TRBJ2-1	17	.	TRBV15	CATSRGLGPRDYNEQFF	TGTGCCACCAGCAGGGGCCTTGGTCCTCGGGACTACAATGAGCAGTTCTTC
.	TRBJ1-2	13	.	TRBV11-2	CASSATSRAGYTF	TGTGCCAGCAGCGCAACCTCGAGGGCTGGTTACACCTTC
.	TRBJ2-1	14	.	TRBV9	CASSVGARMDEQFF	TGTGCCAGCAGCGTAGGCGCCAGAATGGATGAGCAGTTCTTC
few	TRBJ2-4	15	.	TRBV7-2	CASSTSGTPKNIQYF	TGTGCCAGCAGCACGAGCGGGACACCCAAAAACATTCAGTACTTC
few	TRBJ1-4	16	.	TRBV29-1	CSVADSLLATNEKLFF	TGCAGCGTTGCGGACAGTCTCCTTGCAACTAATGAAAAACTGTTTTTT
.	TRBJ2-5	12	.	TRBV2	CASISGRETQYF	TGTGCCAGCATATCAGGCAGGGAGACCCAGTACTTC
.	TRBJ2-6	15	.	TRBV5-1	CASSLDGSGANVLTF	TGCGCCAGCAGCTTGGATGGGTCTGGGGCCAACGTCCTGACTTTC
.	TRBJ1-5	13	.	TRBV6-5	CASSYREGQPQHF	TGTGCCAGCAGTTACAGGGAGGGTCAGCCCCAGCATTTT
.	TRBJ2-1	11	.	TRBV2	CASSAYNEQFF	TGTGCCAGCAGTGCCTACAATGAGCAGTTCTTC
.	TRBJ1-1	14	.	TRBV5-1	CASSFSQPNTEAFF	TGCGCCAGCAGCTTCTCACAGCCAAACACTGAAGCTTTCTTT
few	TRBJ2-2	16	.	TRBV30	CAWRPPPVANTGELFF	TGTGCCTGGAGACCTCCTCCGGTCGCGAACACCGGGGAGCTGTTTTTT
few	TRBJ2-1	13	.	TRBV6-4	CASSDSSYNEQFF	TGTGCCAGCAGTGACAGCTCCTACAATGAGCAGTTCTTC
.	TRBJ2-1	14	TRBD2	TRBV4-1	CASSPREAYNEQFF	TGCGCCAGCAGCCCCCGGGAGGCCTACAATGAGCAGTTCTTC
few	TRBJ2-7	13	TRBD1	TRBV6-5	CASSPGQPYEQYF	TGTGCCAGCAGTCCGGGACAGCCGTACGAGCAGTACTTC